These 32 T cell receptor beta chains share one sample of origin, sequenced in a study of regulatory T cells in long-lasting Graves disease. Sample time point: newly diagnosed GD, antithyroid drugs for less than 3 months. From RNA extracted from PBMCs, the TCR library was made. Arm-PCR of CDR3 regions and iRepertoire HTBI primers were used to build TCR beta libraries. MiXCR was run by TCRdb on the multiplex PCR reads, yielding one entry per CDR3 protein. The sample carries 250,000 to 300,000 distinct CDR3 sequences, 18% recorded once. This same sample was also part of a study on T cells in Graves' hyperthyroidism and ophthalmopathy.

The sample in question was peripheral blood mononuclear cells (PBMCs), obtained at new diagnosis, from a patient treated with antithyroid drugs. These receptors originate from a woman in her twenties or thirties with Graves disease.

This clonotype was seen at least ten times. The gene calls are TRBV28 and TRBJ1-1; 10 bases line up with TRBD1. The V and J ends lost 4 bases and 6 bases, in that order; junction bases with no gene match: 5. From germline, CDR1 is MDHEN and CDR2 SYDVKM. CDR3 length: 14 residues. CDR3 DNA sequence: TGTGCCAGCAGTTCCCCGGGACAGGGGCCTGAAGCTTTCTTT. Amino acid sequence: CASSSPGQGPEAFF.

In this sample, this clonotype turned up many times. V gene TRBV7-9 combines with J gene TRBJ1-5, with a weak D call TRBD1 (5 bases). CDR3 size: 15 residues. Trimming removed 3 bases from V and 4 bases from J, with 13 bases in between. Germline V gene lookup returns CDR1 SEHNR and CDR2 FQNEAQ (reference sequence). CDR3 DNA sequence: TGTGCCAGCAGCTTCTGGGACGGCCAGAATCAGCCCCAGCATTTT. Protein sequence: CASSFWDGQNQPQHF.

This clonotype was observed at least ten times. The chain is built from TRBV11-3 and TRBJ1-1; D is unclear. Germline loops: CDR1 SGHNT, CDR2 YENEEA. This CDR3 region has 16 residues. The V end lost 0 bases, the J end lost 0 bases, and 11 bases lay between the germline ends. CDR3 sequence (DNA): TGTGCCAGCAGCTTAGATCCCCTACCCATGAACACTGAAGCTTTCTTT. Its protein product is CASSLDPLPMNTEAFF. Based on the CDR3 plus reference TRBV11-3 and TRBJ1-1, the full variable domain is EAGVVQSPRYKIIEKKQPVAFWCNPISGHNTLYWYLQNLGQGPELLIRYENEEAVDDSQLPKDRFSAERLKGVDSTLKIQPAELGDSAVYLCASSLDPLPMNTEAFFGQGTRLTVV.

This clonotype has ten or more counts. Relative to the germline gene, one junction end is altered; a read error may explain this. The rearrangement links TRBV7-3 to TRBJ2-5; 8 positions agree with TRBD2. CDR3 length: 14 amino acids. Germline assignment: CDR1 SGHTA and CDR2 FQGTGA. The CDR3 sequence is CASSLGLAGETQYF. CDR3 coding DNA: TGTGCTAGCAGCTTAGGTCTAGCGGGAGAGACCCAGTACTTC.

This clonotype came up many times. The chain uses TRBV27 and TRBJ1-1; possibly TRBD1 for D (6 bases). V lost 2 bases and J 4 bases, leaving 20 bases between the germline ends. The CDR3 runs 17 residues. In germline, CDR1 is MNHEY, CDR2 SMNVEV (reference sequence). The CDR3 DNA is TGTGCCAGCAGTTTAGGGACACCGGGACACCGAACCACTGAAGCTTTCTTT. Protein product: CASSLGTPGHRTTEAFF.

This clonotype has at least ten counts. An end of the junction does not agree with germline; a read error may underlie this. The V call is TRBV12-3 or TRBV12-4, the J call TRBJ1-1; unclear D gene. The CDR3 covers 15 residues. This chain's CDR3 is CASRLDQAPKGEAFF. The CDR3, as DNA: TGTGCCAGCAGGTTAGATCAGGCCCCGAAGGGTGAAGCTTTCTTT.

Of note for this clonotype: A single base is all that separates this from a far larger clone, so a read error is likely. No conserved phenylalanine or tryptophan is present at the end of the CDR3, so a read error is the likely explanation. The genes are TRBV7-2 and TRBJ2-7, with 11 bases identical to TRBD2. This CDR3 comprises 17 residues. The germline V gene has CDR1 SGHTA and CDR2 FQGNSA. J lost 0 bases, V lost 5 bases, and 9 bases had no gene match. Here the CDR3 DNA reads TGTGCCAGCAGCCAAAGTTTCGGGACTAGCGGCTCCTACGAGCAGTACCTC. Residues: CASSQSFGTSGSYEQYL.

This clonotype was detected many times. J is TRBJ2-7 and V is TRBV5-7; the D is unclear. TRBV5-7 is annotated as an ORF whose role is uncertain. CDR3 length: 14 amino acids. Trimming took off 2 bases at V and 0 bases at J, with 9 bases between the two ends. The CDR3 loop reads CASSFLPSSYEQYF. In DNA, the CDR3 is TGTGCCAGCAGCTTTCTACCGAGCTCCTACGAGCAGTACTTC.

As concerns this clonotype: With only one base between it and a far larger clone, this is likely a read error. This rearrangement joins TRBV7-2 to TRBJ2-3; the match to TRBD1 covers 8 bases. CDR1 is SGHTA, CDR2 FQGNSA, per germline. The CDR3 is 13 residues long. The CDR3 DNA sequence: TGTGCCAGCAGCCTCTCAGGGGGCCCCGAAGCTCTCTTT. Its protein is CASSLSGGPEALF. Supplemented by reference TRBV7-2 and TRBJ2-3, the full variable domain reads GAGVSQSPSNKVTEKGKDVELRCDPISGHTALYWYRQSLGQGLEFLIYFQGNSAPDKSGLPSDRFSAERTGGSVSTLTIQRTQQEDSAVYLCASSLSGGPEALFGPGTRLTVL.

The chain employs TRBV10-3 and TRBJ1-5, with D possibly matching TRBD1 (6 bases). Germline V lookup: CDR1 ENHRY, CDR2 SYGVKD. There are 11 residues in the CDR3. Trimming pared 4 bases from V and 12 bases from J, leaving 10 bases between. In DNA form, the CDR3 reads TGTGCCATCAGTGGGGGGCTGCACCAGCATTTT. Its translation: CAISGGLHQHF.

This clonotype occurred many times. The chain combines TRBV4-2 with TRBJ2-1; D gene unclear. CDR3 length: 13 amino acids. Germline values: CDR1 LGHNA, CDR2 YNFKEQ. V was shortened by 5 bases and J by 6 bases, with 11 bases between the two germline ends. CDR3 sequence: CASSKGGVNEQFF. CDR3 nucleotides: TGTGCCAGCAGCAAAGGCGGCGTCAATGAGCAGTTCTTC.

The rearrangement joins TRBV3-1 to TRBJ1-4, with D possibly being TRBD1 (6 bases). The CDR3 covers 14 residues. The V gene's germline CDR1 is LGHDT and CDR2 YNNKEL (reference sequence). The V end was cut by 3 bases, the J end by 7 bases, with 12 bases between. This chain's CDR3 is CASSHAGTPEKLFF. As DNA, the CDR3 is TGTGCCAGCAGCCACGCCGGGACACCTGAAAAACTGTTTTTT.

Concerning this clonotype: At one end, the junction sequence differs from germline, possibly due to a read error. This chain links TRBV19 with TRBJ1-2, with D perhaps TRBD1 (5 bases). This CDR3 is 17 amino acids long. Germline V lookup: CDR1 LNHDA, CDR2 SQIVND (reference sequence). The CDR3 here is CAWDSTGQEGLNYGSTF. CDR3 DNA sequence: TGTGCCTGGGACTCAACAGGACAAGAGGGACTTAACTATGGCTCCACCTTC.

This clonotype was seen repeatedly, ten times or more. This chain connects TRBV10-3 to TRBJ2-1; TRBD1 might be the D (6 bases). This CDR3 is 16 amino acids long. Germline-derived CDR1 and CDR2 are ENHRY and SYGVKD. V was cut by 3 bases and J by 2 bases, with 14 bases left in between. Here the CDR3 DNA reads TGTGCCATCAGTGACCCCGGGACACATCCCTACAATGAGCAGTTCTTC. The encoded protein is CAISDPGTHPYNEQFF.

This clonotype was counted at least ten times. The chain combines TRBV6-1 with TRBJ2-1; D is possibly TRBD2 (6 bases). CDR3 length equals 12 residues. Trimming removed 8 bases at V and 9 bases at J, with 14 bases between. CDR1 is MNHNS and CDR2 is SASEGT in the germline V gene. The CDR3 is CASLGSRGEQFF. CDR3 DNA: TGTGCCAGCCTCGGGAGTCGGGGTGAGCAGTTCTTC.

CDR3 sequence (DNA): TGCAGCGTTGAAGATCGAGTGCTGGCTTTCTTT. This sequence encodes CSVEDRVLAFF. V usage is TRBV29-1 and J usage is TRBJ1-1; D unclear. Trimming pared 0 bases from V and 11 bases from J, leaving 10 bases between. This CDR3 spans 11 amino acids. Germline CDR1 reads SQVTM; CDR2 reads ANQGSEA.

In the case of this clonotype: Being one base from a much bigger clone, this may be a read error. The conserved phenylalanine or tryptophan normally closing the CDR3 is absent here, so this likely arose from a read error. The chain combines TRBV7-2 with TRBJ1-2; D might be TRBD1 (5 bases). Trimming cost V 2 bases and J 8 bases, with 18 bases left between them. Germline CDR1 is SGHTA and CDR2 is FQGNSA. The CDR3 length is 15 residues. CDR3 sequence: CASSLPPVRDHGYTL. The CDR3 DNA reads TGTGCCAGCAGCTTACCGCCTGTTAGGGACCACGGCTACACCTTA.

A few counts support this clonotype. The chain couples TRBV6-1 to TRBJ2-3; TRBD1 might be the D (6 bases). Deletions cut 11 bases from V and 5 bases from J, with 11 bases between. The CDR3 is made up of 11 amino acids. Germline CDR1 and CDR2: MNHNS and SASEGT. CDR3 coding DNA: TGTGCCGTCCGAGGGGGAGATACGCAGTATTTT. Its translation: CAVRGGDTQYF.

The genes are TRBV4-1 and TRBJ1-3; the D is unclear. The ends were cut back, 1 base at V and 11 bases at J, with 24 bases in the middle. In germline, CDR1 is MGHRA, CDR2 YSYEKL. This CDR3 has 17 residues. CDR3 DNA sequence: TGCGCCAGCAGCCAAGTCTTCACAGTCCCCGGGTGGGTCGCCATATATTTT. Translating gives CASSQVFTVPGWVAIYF.

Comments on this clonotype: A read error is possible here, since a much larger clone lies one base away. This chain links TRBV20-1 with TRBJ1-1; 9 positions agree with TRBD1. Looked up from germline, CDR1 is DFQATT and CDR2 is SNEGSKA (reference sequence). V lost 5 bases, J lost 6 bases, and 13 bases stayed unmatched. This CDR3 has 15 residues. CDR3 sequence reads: CSAGVSGQGIPEAFF. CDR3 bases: TGCAGTGCTGGAGTATCGGGACAGGGAATACCTGAAGCTTTCTTT.

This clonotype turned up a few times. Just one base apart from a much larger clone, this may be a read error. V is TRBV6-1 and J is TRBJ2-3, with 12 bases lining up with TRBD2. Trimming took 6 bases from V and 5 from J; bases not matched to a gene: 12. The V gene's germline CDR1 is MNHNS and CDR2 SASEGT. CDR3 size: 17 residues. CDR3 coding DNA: TGTGCCAGCAGAAAACTAGCGGGGGGTCGGGGCATAGATACGCAGTATTTT. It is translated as CASRKLAGGRGIDTQYF.

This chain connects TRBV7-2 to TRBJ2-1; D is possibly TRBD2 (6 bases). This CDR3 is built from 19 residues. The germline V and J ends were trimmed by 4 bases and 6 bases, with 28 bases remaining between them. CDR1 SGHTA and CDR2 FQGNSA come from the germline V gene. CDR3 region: CASSSSVYRPSLLGNEQFF. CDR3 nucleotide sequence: TGTGCCAGCAGCTCTAGCGTGTACAGGCCCAGCCTCTTAGGCAATGAGCAGTTCTTC.

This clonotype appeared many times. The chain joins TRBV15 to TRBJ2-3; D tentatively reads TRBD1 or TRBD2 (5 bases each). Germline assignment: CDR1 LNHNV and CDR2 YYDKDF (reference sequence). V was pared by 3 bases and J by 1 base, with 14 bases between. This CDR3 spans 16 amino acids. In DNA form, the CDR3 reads TGTGCCACCAGCAGCGGGGACGGGGCCCGCACAGATACGCAGTATTTT. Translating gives CATSSGDGARTDTQYF.

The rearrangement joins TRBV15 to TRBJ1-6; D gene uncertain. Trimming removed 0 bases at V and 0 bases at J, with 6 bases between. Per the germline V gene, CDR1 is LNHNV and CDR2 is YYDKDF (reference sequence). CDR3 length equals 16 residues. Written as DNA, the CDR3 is TGTGCCACCAGCAGAGACGGGAGCTCCTATAATTCACCCCTCCACTTT. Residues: CATSRDGSSYNSPLHF. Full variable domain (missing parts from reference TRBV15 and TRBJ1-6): DAMVIQNPRYQVTQFGKPVTLSCSQTLNHNVMYWYQQKSSQAPKLLFHYYDKDFNNEADTPDNFQSRRPNTSFCFLDIRSPGLGDTAMYLCATSRDGSSYNSPLHFGNGTRLTVT.

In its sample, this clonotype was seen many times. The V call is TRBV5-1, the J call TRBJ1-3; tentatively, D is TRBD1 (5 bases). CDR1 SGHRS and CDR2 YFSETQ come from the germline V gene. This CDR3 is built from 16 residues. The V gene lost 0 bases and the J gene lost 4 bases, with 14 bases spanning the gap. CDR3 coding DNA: TGCGCCAGCAGCTTGGCCGGACATTCGCTGGGAAACACCATATATTTT. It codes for CASSLAGHSLGNTIYF.

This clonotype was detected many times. CDR3 protein: CASSPMGEQYF. DNA of the CDR3: TGTGCCAGCTCACCAATGGGAGAGCAGTACTTC. The chain couples TRBV18 to TRBJ2-7; D unresolved. This CDR3 comprises 11 residues. V lost 2 bases to trimming and J lost 7 bases, with 6 bases between them. Germline CDR1 reads KGHSH; CDR2 reads LQKENI.

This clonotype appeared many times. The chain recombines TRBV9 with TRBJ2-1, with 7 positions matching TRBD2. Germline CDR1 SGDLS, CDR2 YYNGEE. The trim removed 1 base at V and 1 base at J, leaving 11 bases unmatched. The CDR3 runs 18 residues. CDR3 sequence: CASSVIPSGGTSYNEQFF. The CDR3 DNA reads TGTGCCAGCAGCGTAATCCCCTCGGGAGGAACGTCCTACAATGAGCAGTTCTTC.

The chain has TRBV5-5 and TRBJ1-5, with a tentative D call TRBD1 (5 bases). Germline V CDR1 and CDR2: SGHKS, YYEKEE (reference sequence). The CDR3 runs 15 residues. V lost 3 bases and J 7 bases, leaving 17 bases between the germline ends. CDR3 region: CASSSSGSGWQPQHF. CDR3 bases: TGTGCCAGCAGCTCGTCAGGGAGCGGGTGGCAGCCCCAGCATTTT.

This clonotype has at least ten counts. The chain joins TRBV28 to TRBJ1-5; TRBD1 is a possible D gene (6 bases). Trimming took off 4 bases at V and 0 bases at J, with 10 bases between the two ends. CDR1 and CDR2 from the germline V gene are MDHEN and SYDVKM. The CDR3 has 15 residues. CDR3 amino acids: CASSWRTASNQPQHF. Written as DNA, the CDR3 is TGTGCCAGCAGTTGGCGGACAGCTAGCAATCAGCCCCAGCATTTT. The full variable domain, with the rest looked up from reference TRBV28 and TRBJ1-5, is DVKVTQSSRYLVKRTGEKVFLECVQDMDHENMFWYRQDPGLGLRLIYFSYDVKMKEKGDIPEGYSVSREKKERFSLILESASTNQTSMYLCASSWRTASNQPQHFGDGTRLSIL.

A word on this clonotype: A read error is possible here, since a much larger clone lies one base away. The CDR3 loop is CASSKDLETDTQYF. The DNA for the CDR3 is TGTGCCAGCAGCAAGGATTTGGAGACAGATACGCAGTATTTT. This rearrangement joins TRBV5-4 to TRBJ2-3, with no clear D. This CDR3 spans 14 amino acids. Germline CDR1 SGHNT, CDR2 YYREEE (reference sequence). V was trimmed by 4 bases and J by 3 bases, leaving 12 bases between them.

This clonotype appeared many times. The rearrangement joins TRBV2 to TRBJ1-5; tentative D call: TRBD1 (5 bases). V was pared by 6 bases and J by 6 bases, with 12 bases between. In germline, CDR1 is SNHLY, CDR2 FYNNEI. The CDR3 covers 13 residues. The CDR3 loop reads CASSYNRPQPQHF. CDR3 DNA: TGTGCCAGCAGCTATAACAGGCCTCAGCCCCAGCATTTT.

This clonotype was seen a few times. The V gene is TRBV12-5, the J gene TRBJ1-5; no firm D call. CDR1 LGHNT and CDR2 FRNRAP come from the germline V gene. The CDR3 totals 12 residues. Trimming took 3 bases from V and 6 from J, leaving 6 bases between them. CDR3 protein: CASGLPPQPQHF. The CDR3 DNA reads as TGTGCTAGTGGTTTACCCCCTCAGCCCCAGCATTTT.